The text below deals with one T cell receptor (beta chain). Trimming at V came to 7 bases and at J to 0 bases, leaving 12 bases not matched to a gene. The CDR3 consists of 17 residues. Germline values: CDR1 MGHDK, CDR2 SYGVNS. These data belong to a study of cytomegalovirus exposure and HLA in healthy donors. Primers: 60 Vbeta forward and 13 Jbeta reverse. Generated by immunoSEQ multiplex PCR, the TCRdb table keeps only in-frame clones and is missing some. Of around 150,000 clones in the sample, 80% were seen once. The V gene is TRBV25-1, the J gene TRBJ2-3, with 8 bases identical to TRBD2. Sequenced input: PBMCs. The TCR originated in a man aged 18-30 years in good health and CMV-seropositive. In DNA, the CDR3 is TGTGCCAGCACCCCAAGGGACGGGGGGGCTAGCACAGATACGCAGTATTTT. As protein: CASTPRDGGASTDTQYF.